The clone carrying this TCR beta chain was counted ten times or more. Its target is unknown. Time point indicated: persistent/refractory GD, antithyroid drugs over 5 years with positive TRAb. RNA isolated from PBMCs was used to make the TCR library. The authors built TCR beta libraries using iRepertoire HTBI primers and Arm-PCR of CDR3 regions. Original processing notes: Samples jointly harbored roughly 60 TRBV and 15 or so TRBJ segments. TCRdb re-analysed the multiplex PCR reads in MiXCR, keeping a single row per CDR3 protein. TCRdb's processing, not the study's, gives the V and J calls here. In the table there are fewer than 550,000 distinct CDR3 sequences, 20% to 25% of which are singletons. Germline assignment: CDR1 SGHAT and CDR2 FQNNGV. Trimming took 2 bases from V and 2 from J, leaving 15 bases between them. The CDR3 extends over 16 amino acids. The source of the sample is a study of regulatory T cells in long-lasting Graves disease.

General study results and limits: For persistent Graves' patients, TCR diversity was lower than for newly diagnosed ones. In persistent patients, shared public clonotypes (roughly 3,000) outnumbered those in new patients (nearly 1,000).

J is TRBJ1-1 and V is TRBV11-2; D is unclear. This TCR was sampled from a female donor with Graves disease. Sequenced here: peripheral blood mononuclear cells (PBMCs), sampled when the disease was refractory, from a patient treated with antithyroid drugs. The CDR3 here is CASSLLVVGSNTEAFF. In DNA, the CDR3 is TGTGCCAGCAGCTTATTGGTCGTGGGATCAAACACTGAAGCTTTCTTT.